This TCR beta chain is drawn from a study of blood T cell repertoires in COVID-19. Study summary: The analysed material was cDNA or gDNA that came from T cells, B-cell-depleted T cells, or PBMCs.

The protocol was immunoSEQ multiplex PCR, while the TCRdb copy is restricted to in-frame clones and leaves out a portion. The sample consists of roughly 260,000 clones, almost 90% of them appearing once. The CDR3 extends over 10 amino acids. CDR1 is DFQATT and CDR2 is SNEGSKA in the germline V gene (reference sequence). The V gene lost 2 bases and the J gene lost 7 bases, with 6 bases spanning the gap. The sequence was collected from a woman in her twenties or thirties with COVID-19, enrolled during active disease. V usage is TRBV20-1 and J usage is TRBJ2-7; D is perhaps TRBD2 (5 bases). The sample comprised peripheral blood. CDR3 bases: TGCAGTGCTAGACGGAGGGAGCAGTACTTC. This translates into CSARRREQYF.